These 8 T cell receptor beta chains share one sample of origin, sequenced in a study of low-dose radiotherapy and immunotherapy resistance in tumors. Time point indicated: after trial treatment. Treatment of the sample: LDRT plus nivolumab, ipilimumab, low-dose cyclophosphamide and aspirin (RACIN trial). Priming of first-strand cDNA relied on TRAV- and TRBV-specific primers (covering alpha and beta chains). The authors ran 15 to 20 PCR cycles to amplify TCRs with a constant-region primer and V-primer adapter. TCRdb reprocessed the reads via MiXCR and lists one record per CDR3 protein. The sample holds more than 50,000 distinct CDR3 sequences; about 25% are singletons and the top ten take 6.5% to 7%. The sample in question was PBMCs, obtained after low-dose radiotherapy plus immunotherapy. These receptors were obtained from a male donor with prostate cancer.

This clonotype was counted many times. CDR3 loop: CASSPSTPGTSGETQYF. CDR3 in DNA: TGTGCCAGCAGCCCCTCCACCCCCGGGACTAGCGGAGAGACCCAGTACTTC. V and J are TRBV4-2 and TRBJ2-5; 11 nucleotides line up with TRBD2. The CDR3 sequence is 17 residues long. Germline CDR1 and CDR2: LGHNA and YNFKEQ. Trimming at V came to 4 bases and at J to 4 bases, leaving 11 bases not matched to a gene.

At least ten counts were recorded for this clonotype. The chain joins TRBV20-1 to TRBJ2-7; TRBD2 matches 13 bases. V lost 1 base to trimming and J lost 6 bases; unmatched junction nucleotides: 0. The CDR3 has 13 amino acids. Germline V gene data show CDR1 as DFQATT and CDR2 as SNEGSKA (reference sequence). Here the CDR3 DNA reads TGCAGTGCTAGAGGGACTAGCGGGAGCGAGCAGTACTTC. Translation gives CSARGTSGSEQYF.

This clonotype was recorded many times. The chain recombines TRBV19 with TRBJ2-3; D may be TRBD2 (6 bases). The V and J ends lost 7 bases and 4 bases respectively, with 12 bases between them. In germline, CDR1 is LNHDA, CDR2 SQIVND (reference sequence). CDR3 size: 13 residues. The chain's CDR3 is CASNGGGADTQYF. The CDR3 DNA sequence: TGTGCCAGTAACGGAGGAGGGGCAGATACGCAGTATTTT.

CDR3 residues: CSARDSGRGGTSASYEQYF. The CDR3 nucleotides are TGCAGTGCTAGAGATTCAGGCCGAGGAGGGACTAGCGCGTCCTACGAGCAGTACTTC. The chain employs TRBV20-1 and TRBJ2-7; 10 nucleotides match TRBD2. Looked up from germline, CDR1 is DFQATT and CDR2 is SNEGSKA (reference sequence). This CDR3 has 19 amino acids. V lost 0 bases and J lost 1; bases outside the gene matches: 15.

A note on this clonotype: This may be a read error: a much more frequent sequence differs by one nucleotide. V usage is TRBV6-5 and J usage is TRBJ2-1, with D maybe TRBD2 (7 bases). The CDR3 runs to 16 residues. Per germline, CDR1 MNHEY and CDR2 SVGAGI. The CDR3 nucleotides read TGTGCCAGGAGTTACTCCAACAGGGCGGGGGTCAATGAGCAGTTCTTC. Encoded protein: CARSYSNRAGVNEQFF.

This chain uses TRBV12-3 or TRBV12-4 with TRBJ2-5, with D possibly being TRBD2 (5 bases). There are 14 residues in the CDR3. Between the trimmed V and J ends, which lost 2 bases and 5 bases, there was a span of 12 bases. DNA for the CDR3: TGTGCCAGCAGTTTAATGGCTAGCAGGGAGACCCAGTACTTC. Translation gives CASSLMASRETQYF.

In this sample, this clonotype turned up many times. The chain joins TRBV20-1 to TRBJ2-3; the match to TRBD2 covers 9 bases. This CDR3 region has 19 residues. J lost 1 base, V lost 4 bases, and 18 bases had no gene match. CDR1 is DFQATT, CDR2 SNEGSKA, per germline (reference sequence). Here the CDR3 DNA reads TGCAGTGCTACCCCCCTAGCGGGGACTGTCCCTCCCCGCACAGATACGCAGTATTTT. Amino acid sequence: CSATPLAGTVPPRTDTQYF.

In its sample, this clonotype was seen many times. The V call is TRBV7-2, the J call TRBJ1-6; 7 nucleotides agree with TRBD1. Germline V CDR1 and CDR2: SGHTA, FQGNSA. Trimming cost V 5 bases and J 9 bases; bases outside gene matches: 13. The CDR3 consists of 16 residues. The CDR3: CASSLTLTGFGSPLHF. For the CDR3, the DNA is TGTGCCAGCAGCCTTACCCTGACAGGGTTCGGTTCACCCCTCCACTTT.